This entry lists 16 T cell receptor beta chains sequenced from one sample in a study of cytomegalovirus exposure and HLA in healthy donors. PCR was performed using 60 Vbeta and 13 Jbeta primers. Libraries were prepared by immunoSEQ multiplex PCR; TCRdb keeps only in-frame clonotypes and omits some of them. The sample holds 90,000 to 120,000 clones, about 74% seen once. Sequenced input: PBMCs. These receptors all stem from a woman aged 40 to 49 in good health and CMV-seropositive.

This clone was picked up one time. The chain combines TRBV19 with TRBJ1-5; tentative D call: TRBD1 (5 bases). This CDR3 contains 16 residues. Trimming removed 5 bases from V and 1 base from J, with 15 bases in between. Germline loops: CDR1 LNHDA, CDR2 SQIVND (reference sequence). This CDR3 reads CASSPGTLGSNQPQHF. Written as DNA, the CDR3 is TGTGCCAGTAGTCCGGGGACTCTAGGAAGCAATCAGCCCCAGCATTTT. The variable domain in full, with the rest retrieved from reference TRBV19 and TRBJ1-5, is DGGITQSPKYLFRKEGQNVTLSCEQNLNHDAMYWYRQDPGQGLRLIYYSQIVNDFQKGDIAEGYSVSREKKESFPLTVTSAQKNPTAFYLCASSPGTLGSNQPQHFGDGTRLSIL.

The rearrangement joins TRBV7-2 to TRBJ1-2, with D perhaps matching TRBD1 (6 bases). Trimming shortened V by 5 bases and J by 0 bases, and 13 bases separated the two germline ends. CDR3 length: 15 residues. From germline, CDR1 is SGHTA and CDR2 FQGNSA. The CDR3 region is CASSARRTANYGYTF. DNA for the CDR3: TGTGCCAGCAGCGCGCGACGGACAGCTAACTATGGCTACACCTTC.

For the CDR3, the DNA is TGCGCCAGCAGCTTACAGGGGGATGGCACTGAAGCTTTCTTT. Its translation: CASSLQGDGTEAFF. J is TRBJ1-1 and V is TRBV5-1, with 8 bases matching TRBD1. This CDR3 has 14 amino acids. CDR1 and CDR2 from the germline V gene are SGHRS and YFSETQ. Trimming cost V 2 bases and J 4 bases; bases outside gene matches: 4.

The rearrangement joins TRBV30 to TRBJ1-1, with D maybe TRBD1 (6 bases). Germline CDR1 is GTSNPN and CDR2 is SVGIG (reference sequence). This CDR3 is built from 17 residues. V dropped 4 bases and J dropped 0 bases, with 21 bases sitting between them. The CDR3 here is CAWTRKLDSFMNTEAFF. The CDR3 DNA reads TGTGCCTGGACCCGAAAATTGGACAGCTTCATGAACACTGAAGCTTTCTTT.

This chain connects TRBV6-1 to TRBJ1-5; TRBD1 aligns across 8 bases. The CDR3 is made up of 14 amino acids. V lost 7 bases to trimming and J lost 3 bases; unmatched junction nucleotides: 5. Germline values: CDR1 MNHNS, CDR2 SASEGT. CDR3 sequence reads: CASIWGQANQPQHF. CDR3 DNA sequence: TGTGCCAGCATTTGGGGACAGGCCAATCAGCCCCAGCATTTT.

The chain employs TRBV9 and TRBJ2-5; TRBD2 aligns across 10 bases. The junction had 9 bases not matched to a gene; V was cut back by 8 bases and J by 2 bases. CDR3 size: 15 residues. Germline assignment: CDR1 SGDLS and CDR2 YYNGEE. The CDR3 reads CASTASGGLQETQYF. For the CDR3, the DNA is TGTGCCAGTACCGCTAGCGGGGGCCTTCAAGAGACCCAGTACTTC.

The chain recombines TRBV6-6 with TRBJ2-7, with D perhaps TRBD2 (5 bases). Germline CDR1 is MNHNY and CDR2 is SVGAGI (reference sequence). V shed 7 bases and J shed 5 bases, with 12 bases lying between them. The CDR3 consists of 12 residues. The CDR3 is CASISGFNEQYF. CDR3 nucleotide sequence: TGTGCCAGCATCAGCGGCTTTAACGAGCAGTACTTC.

This rearrangement joins TRBV12-5 to TRBJ2-1; 14 bases align to TRBD2. The CDR3 is made up of 16 amino acids. Germline values: CDR1 LGHNT, CDR2 FRNRAP. Trimming took 1 base from V and 10 from J; bases not matched to a gene: 6. CDR3 protein: CASGLGWTSGGTEQFF. For the CDR3, the DNA is TGTGCTAGTGGTTTGGGATGGACTAGCGGGGGGACCGAGCAGTTCTTC.

The chain joins TRBV5-1 to TRBJ2-3; 10 positions match TRBD2. Trimming at V came to 5 bases and at J to 3 bases, leaving 12 bases not matched to a gene. The CDR3 consists of 17 residues. Germline V lookup: CDR1 SGHRS, CDR2 YFSETQ. Here the CDR3 DNA reads TGCGCCAGCAGATACAACCTAGGAGCGGGGGGGACAGATACGCAGTATTTT. It codes for CASRYNLGAGGTDTQYF.

This chain uses TRBV6-5 with TRBJ2-7, with 12 bases matching TRBD1. CDR1 and CDR2 from the germline V gene are MNHEY and SVGAGI. This CDR3 spans 15 amino acids. Germline trimming cut 0 bases from V and 5 bases from J; bases unmatched to any gene: 2. The CDR3 sequence is CASSYSGTGGDEQYF. The CDR3 DNA sequence: TGTGCCAGCAGTTACTCGGGGACAGGGGGCGACGAGCAGTACTTC.

The V gene is TRBV7-2, the J gene TRBJ1-1; possibly TRBD1 for D (5 bases). The CDR3 contains 13 residues. Germline V gene sequence: CDR1 SGHTA, CDR2 FQGNSA. V was shortened by 5 bases and J by 5 bases, with 12 bases between the two germline ends. CDR3 protein: CASSPRAGTEAFF. CDR3 bases: TGTGCCAGCAGCCCCAGGGCGGGGACTGAAGCTTTCTTT.

This clone was detected a few times. V gene TRBV30 combines with J gene TRBJ2-1, with D perhaps matching TRBD1 (7 bases). The CDR3 is 14 residues long. V lost 3 bases and J lost 9, with 18 bases in between. CDR1 is GTSNPN and CDR2 is SVGIG in the germline V gene (reference sequence). CDR3 coding DNA: TGTGCCTGGAGCCCAGGGGCAGGGGGAGGTGAGCAGTTCTTC. Translation gives CAWSPGAGGGEQFF.

CDR3 sequence reads: CASSLGSGGSQETQYF. Written as DNA, the CDR3 is TGTGCCAGCAGCTTAGGGAGCGGGGGGAGCCAAGAGACCCAGTACTTC. The rearrangement joins TRBV7-2 to TRBJ2-5, with 9 positions matching TRBD2. CDR1 is SGHTA and CDR2 is FQGNSA in the germline V gene. J lost 1 base, V lost 1 base, and 4 bases had no gene match. The CDR3 contains 16 residues.

This chain connects TRBV5-1 to TRBJ2-1, with 7 nucleotides matching TRBD1. The CDR3 totals 15 residues. Losses at the gene ends were 0 bases for V and 7 bases for J; bases not matched to a gene: 7. Germline V gene data show CDR1 as SGHRS and CDR2 as YFSETQ. CDR3 coding DNA: TGCGCCAGCAGCTTGGGTTCGACAGGGATGAATGAGCAGTTCTTC. Its protein is CASSLGSTGMNEQFF.

V is TRBV29-1 and J is TRBJ2-1; 8 bases fit TRBD2. This CDR3 region has 13 residues. Trimming took 3 bases from V and 4 from J; bases not matched to a gene: 2. CDR1 SQVTM and CDR2 ANQGSEA come from the germline V gene. The CDR3 coding sequence is TGCAGCGTTGAGGGACTAGGTTACAATGAGCAGTTCTTC. Translation gives CSVEGLGYNEQFF.

The chain is built from TRBV7-2 and TRBJ2-7; 9 bases are a match to TRBD2. The CDR3 covers 16 residues. V lost 5 bases to trimming and J lost 2 bases; unmatched junction nucleotides: 10. The V gene's germline CDR1 is SGHTA and CDR2 FQGNSA. In DNA, the CDR3 is TGTGCCAGCAGCGATCCCGGGGTAGCGGGGGCCTACGAGCAGTACTTC. Its protein is CASSDPGVAGAYEQYF.